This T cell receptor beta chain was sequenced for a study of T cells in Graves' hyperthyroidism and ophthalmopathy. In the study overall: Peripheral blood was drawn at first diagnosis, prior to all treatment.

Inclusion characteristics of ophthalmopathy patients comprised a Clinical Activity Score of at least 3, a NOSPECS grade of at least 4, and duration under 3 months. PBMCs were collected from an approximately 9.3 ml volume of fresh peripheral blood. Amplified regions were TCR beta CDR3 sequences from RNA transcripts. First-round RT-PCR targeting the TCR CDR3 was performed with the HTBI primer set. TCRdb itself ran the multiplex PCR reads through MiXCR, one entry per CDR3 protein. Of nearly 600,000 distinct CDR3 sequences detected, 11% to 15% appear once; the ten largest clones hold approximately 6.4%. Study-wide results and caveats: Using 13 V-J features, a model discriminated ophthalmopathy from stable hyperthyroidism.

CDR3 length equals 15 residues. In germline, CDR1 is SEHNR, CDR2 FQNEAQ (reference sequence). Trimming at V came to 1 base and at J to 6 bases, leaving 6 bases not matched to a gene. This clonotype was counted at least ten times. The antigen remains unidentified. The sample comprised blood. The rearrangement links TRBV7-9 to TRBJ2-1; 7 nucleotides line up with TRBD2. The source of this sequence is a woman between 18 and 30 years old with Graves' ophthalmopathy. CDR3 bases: TGTGCCAGCAGCTTAGGCGGGAGTGGGGGCAATGAGCAGTTCTTC. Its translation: CASSLGGSGGNEQFF.